The rows below give T cell receptor beta chains drawn from one sample of a study of blood T cell repertoires in COVID-19. The protocol was immunoSEQ multiplex PCR, while the TCRdb copy is restricted to in-frame clones and leaves out a portion. Among 25,000 to 35,000 clones listed, approximately 80% were seen once. Material: peripheral blood. These receptors were obtained from a human donor in a cohort sampled during active COVID-19. Each CDR3 is given with its conserved first and last residue. The D gene is left open where the match is weak. Clone size, where shown, is once, few, many, or a class for clones that have expanded.

j_gene | v_gene | d_gene | abundance | CDR3nt | CDR3aa
TRBJ2-1 | TRBV6-5 | NA | few | TGTGCCAGCAGTCCTGGACAGTCTCATGAGCAGTTCTTC | CASSPGQSHEQFF
TRBJ1-6 | TRBV18 | TRBD1 | NA | TGTGCCAGCTCACCCCTGGGACAGGGGAATTCACCCCTCCACTTT | CASSPLGQGNSPLHF
TRBJ1-4 | TRBV5-1 | TRBD1 | NA | TGCGCCAGCAGCTGGTCCGGGACAGGATTTGAGGAAAAACTGTTTTTT | CASSWSGTGFEEKLFF
TRBJ1-3 | TRBV11-3 | NA | NA | TGTGCCAGCAGCTTTAATGGAAACACCATATATTTT | CASSFNGNTIYF
TRBJ2-7 | TRBV9 | TRBD2 | NA | TGTGCCAGCAGCCCCACCTCGGGGGGTAAAACCTACGAGCAGTACTTC | CASSPTSGGKTYEQYF
TRBJ1-3 | TRBV4-2 | TRBD1 | NA | TGTGCCAGCAGCCAGGTCGGACAGGGGGAAAACACCATATATTTT | CASSQVGQGENTIYF
TRBJ1-3 | TRBV6-6 | NA | NA | TGTGCCAGCAGTCCCCAGGGGTTAAATGGAAACACCATATATTTT | CASSPQGLNGNTIYF
TRBJ1-6 | TRBV19 | TRBD1 | NA | TGTGCCAGTCGAAAAGGGACAGGGCTCTCACCCCTCCACTTT | CASRKGTGLSPLHF
TRBJ2-1 | TRBV4-2 | TRBD2 | NA | TGTGCCAGCAGCGCTCTCGGGGGGGATTACAATGAGCAGTTCTTC | CASSALGGDYNEQFF
TRBJ1-1 | TRBV15 | NA | NA | TGTGCCACCAGCAGAGCCCCTACAGCGGCTGAAGCTTTCTTT | CATSRAPTAAEAFF
TRBJ2-3 | TRBV4-1 | NA | NA | TGCGCCAGCAGCCTCCTACAGGGAGGCACAGATACGCAGTATTTT | CASSLLQGGTDTQYF
TRBJ1-5 | TRBV28 | NA | NA | TGTGCCAGCAGTTTACGGGGCCGGGGGGATCAGCCCCAGCATTTT | CASSLRGRGDQPQHF
TRBJ1-2 | TRBV30 | TRBD1 | NA | TGTGCCTGGGACAGGGGGCGAGGCTACACCTTC | CAWDRGRGYTF
TRBJ2-1 | TRBV5-1 | TRBD2 | NA | TGCGCCAGCAGCTTGGGAGTGGGACTAGCCTATGAGCAGTTCTTC | CASSLGVGLAYEQFF
TRBJ2-3 | TRBV3-1/TRBV3-2 | TRBD2 | NA | TGTGCCAGCAGTCCATCTAGCGGGGGGATCGCAGATACGCAGTATTTT | CASSPSSGGIADTQYF
TRBJ2-2 | TRBV6-5 | TRBD1 | NA | TGTGCCAGCAGAAGGGACAGGGGTCTATCCGGGGAGCTGTTTTTT | CASRRDRGLSGELFF
TRBJ2-2 | TRBV11-2 | NA | NA | TGTGCCAGCACCCGCCGGCGGGGCGGAGATAACACCGGGGAGCTGTTTTTT | CASTRRRGGDNTGELFF
TRBJ2-7 | TRBV30 | NA | NA | TGTGCCTGGAGTGTAAACAGCCGCTACGAGCAGTACTTC | CAWSVNSRYEQYF
TRBJ1-1 | TRBV29-1 | TRBD1 | NA | TGCAGCGCGCGACAGGGCATGAACACTGAAGCTTTCTTT | CSARQGMNTEAFF
TRBJ1-1 | TRBV5-5 | NA | NA | TGTGCCAGCAGCTTGGCGGTGAACACTGAAGCTTTCTTT | CASSLAVNTEAFF
TRBJ1-4 | TRBV5-6 | NA | once | TGTGCCAGCAGCTTGAATACGGCAGGGCAGAATGAAAAACTGTTTTTT | CASSLNTAGQNEKLFF
TRBJ2-1 | TRBV5-6 | TRBD2 | NA | TGTGCCAGCAGCTTGGGCGGGGGTTGGGAGCAGTTCTTC | CASSLGGGWEQFF
TRBJ2-1 | TRBV7-9 | NA | NA | TGTGCCAGCAGCTGGCGACAGTTTGGGTCCTACAATGAGCAGTTCTTC | CASSWRQFGSYNEQFF
TRBJ2-5 | TRBV9 | NA | NA | TGTGCCAGCAGCGTAGCTGGCACAGGGGAGACCCAGTACTTC | CASSVAGTGETQYF
TRBJ2-1 | TRBV7-9 | TRBD1 | NA | TGTGCCAGCAGCTTAGGTCAGGGGGCTAATGAGCAGTTCTTC | CASSLGQGANEQFF
TRBJ2-4 | TRBV10-3 | TRBD1 | NA | TGTGCCATCAGTGATAGGGACAGGGGGCTCGGAAACATTCAGTACTTC | CAISDRDRGLGNIQYF
TRBJ2-3 | TRBV4-1 | TRBD2 | once | TGCGCCAGCAGCCTTGATGCAGCCGCGGGGGGCACAGATACGCAGTATTTT | CASSLDAAAGGTDTQYF
TRBJ2-3 | TRBV4-2 | TRBD2 | few | TGTGCCAGCAGCGATCGACTAGCGGGGGGTGTCACAGATACGCAGTATTTT | CASSDRLAGGVTDTQYF
TRBJ2-3 | TRBV18 | TRBD1 | NA | TGTGCCAGCTCGTTCAGGACAGGAATCACAGATACGCAGTATTTT | CASSFRTGITDTQYF
TRBJ1-1 | TRBV5-1 | NA | once | TGCGCCAGCAGCCGTCGGACAGCCACTGAAGCTTTCTTT | CASSRRTATEAFF
TRBJ1-1 | TRBV19 | NA | NA | TGTGCCATCCCCTCTCCGGACATGAACACTGAAGCTTTCTTT | CAIPSPDMNTEAFF
TRBJ1-2 | TRBV29-1 | NA | NA | TGCAGCGTTGTGGATGGGGGGAATGGCTACACCTTC | CSVVDGGNGYTF
TRBJ2-2 | TRBV7-2 | TRBD1 | NA | TGTGCCAGCAGCCGGGGGACAGGCTTCACCGGGGAGCTGTTTTTT | CASSRGTGFTGELFF
TRBJ1-1 | TRBV9 | TRBD1 | few | TGTGCCAGCAGCCTATCAGGACAGGGTCACACTGAAGCTTTCTTT | CASSLSGQGHTEAFF
TRBJ2-3 | TRBV9 | NA | NA | TGTGCCAGCAGCGTAGCTACAGATACGCAGTATTTT | CASSVATDTQYF
TRBJ1-2 | TRBV7-2 | NA | NA | TGTGCCAGCAGCTTAATTGACAGGCCTAACTATGGCTACACCTTC | CASSLIDRPNYGYTF
TRBJ1-1 | TRBV11-2 | NA | NA | TGTGCCAGCAGCTTAGATCAGCCAGGGGCGGTAGAAGCTTTCTTT | CASSLDQPGAVEAFF
TRBJ1-4 | TRBV15 | NA | NA | TGTGCCACCAGCAGAGTTGCCGGGGAAAAACTGTTTTTT | CATSRVAGEKLFF
TRBJ2-3 | TRBV7-6 | TRBD2 | NA | TGTGCCAGCAGCTTAGGGTCAACCGGGACTAGCGGGGGTACGCAGTATTTT | CASSLGSTGTSGGTQYF
TRBJ2-1 | TRBV5-6 | TRBD2 | NA | TGTGCCAGCCGGGTTAGGGAGGGCCTCAGTTTGCAGTTCTTC | CASRVREGLSLQFF
TRBJ1-5 | TRBV19 | NA | NA | TGTGCCAGCCGACAGAGCAATCAGCCCCAGCATTTT | CASRQSNQPQHF
TRBJ1-1 | TRBV2 | TRBD1 | few | TGTGCCAGCAGTGTAACAGGGGGCATCTCTGGGGCTTTCTTT | CASSVTGGISGAFF
TRBJ2-1 | TRBV18 | NA | NA | TGTGCCAGCTCACCACCGCGACAGAAGAGGAATGAGCAGTTCTTC | CASSPPRQKRNEQFF
TRBJ1-2 | TRBV30 | TRBD1 | NA | TGTGCCTGGAGGACGACAGGGGGCCGCTATGGCTACACCTTC | CAWRTTGGRYGYTF
TRBJ2-7 | TRBV7-8 | NA | NA | TGTGCCAGCAGCTTAGGGCAGGGTGCGGGGATCTCCTACGAGCAGTACTTC | CASSLGQGAGISYEQYF
TRBJ2-1 | TRBV9 | NA | NA | TGTGCCAGCAGCCAGTACAATGAGCAGTTCTTC | CASSQYNEQFF
TRBJ2-5 | TRBV10-3 | NA | NA | TGTGCCATCGGGGCTCTGGGGGAGACCCAGTACTTC | CAIGALGETQYF